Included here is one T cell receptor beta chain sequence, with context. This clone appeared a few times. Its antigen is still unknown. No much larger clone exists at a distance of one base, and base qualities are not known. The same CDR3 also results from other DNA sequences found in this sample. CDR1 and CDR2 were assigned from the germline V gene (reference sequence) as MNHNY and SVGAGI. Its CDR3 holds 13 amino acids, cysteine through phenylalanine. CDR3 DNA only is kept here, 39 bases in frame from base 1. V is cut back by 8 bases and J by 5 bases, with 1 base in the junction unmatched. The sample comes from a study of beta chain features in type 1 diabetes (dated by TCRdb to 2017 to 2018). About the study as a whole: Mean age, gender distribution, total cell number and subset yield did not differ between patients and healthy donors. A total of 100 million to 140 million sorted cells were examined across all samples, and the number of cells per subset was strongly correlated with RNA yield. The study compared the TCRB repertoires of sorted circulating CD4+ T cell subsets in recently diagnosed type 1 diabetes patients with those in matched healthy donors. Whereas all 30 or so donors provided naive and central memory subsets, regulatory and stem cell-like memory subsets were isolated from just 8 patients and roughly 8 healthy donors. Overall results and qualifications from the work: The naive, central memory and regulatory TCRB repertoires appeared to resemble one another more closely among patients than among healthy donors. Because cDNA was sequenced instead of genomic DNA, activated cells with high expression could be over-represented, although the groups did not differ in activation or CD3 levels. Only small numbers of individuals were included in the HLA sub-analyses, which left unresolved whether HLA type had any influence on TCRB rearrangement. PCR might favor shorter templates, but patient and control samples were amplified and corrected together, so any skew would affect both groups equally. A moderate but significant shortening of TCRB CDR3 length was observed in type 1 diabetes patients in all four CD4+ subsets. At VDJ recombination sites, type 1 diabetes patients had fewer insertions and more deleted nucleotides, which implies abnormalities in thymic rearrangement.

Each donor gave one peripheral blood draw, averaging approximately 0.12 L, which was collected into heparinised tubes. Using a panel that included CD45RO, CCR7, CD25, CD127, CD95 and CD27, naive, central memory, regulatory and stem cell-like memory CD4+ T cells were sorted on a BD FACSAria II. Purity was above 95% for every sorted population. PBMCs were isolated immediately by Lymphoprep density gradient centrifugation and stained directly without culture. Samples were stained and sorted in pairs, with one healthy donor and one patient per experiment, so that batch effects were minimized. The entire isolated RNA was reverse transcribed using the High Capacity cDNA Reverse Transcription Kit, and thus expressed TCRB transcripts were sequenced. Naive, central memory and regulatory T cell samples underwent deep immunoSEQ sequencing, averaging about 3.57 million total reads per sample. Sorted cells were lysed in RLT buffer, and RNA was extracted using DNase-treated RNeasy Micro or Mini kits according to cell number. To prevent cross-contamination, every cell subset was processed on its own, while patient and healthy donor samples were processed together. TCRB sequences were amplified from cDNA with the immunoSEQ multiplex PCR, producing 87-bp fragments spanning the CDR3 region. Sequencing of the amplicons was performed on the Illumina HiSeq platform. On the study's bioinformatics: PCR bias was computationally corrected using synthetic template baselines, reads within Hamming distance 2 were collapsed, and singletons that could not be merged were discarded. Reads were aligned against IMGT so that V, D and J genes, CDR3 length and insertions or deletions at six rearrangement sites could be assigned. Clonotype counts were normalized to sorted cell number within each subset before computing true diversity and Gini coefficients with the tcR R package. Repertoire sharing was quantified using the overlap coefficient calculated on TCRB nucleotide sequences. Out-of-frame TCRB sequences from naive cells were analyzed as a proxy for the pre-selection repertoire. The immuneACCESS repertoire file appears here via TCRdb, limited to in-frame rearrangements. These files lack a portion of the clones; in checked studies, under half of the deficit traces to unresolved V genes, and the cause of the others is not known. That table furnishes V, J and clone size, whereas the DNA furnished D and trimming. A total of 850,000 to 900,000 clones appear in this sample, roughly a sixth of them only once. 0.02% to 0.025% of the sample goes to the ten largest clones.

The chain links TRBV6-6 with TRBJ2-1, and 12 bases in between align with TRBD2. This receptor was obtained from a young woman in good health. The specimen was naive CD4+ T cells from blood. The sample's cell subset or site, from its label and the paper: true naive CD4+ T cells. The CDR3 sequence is CASRLAGDNEQFF. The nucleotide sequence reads TGTGCCAGCCGACTAGCGGGAGACAATGAGCAGTTCTTC.